This T cell receptor beta chain was identified in a study of CD8 T cells in ankylosing spondylitis. The CDR3 is 22 residues long. V lost 3 bases to trimming and J lost 4 bases; unmatched junction nucleotides: 28. The germline V gene has CDR1 MGHRA and CDR2 YSYEKL. About this clonotype: Its antigen is unknown.

General study results and limits: Reportedly, disease-linked clones are significantly enriched in ankylosing spondylitis patients' matched synovial fluid. A motif in TCR beta, a set of roughly eight highly homologous variants, appeared characteristic of ankylosing spondylitis blood.

Making use of molecular barcodes, quantitative 5'-RACE generated TCR beta libraries. Via MiXCR, TCRdb re-called the 5' RACE reads, giving one row per CDR3 protein. The sample has a few hundred thousand distinct CDR3 sequences, roughly 8% seen once. The chain combines TRBV4-1 with TRBJ2-5; 8 bases line up with TRBD1. This clonotype was obtained from a male donor with ankylosing spondylitis. The sample comprised blood, either unsorted or a sorted T cell fraction (not recorded which). CDR3 sequence reads: CASSHPKYSPGGGFHWSETQYF. The CDR3 bases are TGCGCCAGCAGCCACCCAAAGTACTCCCCAGGGGGCGGTTTTCATTGGTCAGAGACCCAGTACTTC.